The 15 T cell receptor beta chains reported below all come from one sample, sequenced in a study of T cell responses to AZD1222 COVID-19 vaccine. Libraries were prepared by immunoSEQ multiplex PCR; TCRdb keeps only in-frame clonotypes and omits some of them. The profile shows 150,000 or so clones, approximately 94% of them singletons. Source: peripheral blood, taken on day 0 of AZD1222 vaccination. Receptors were obtained from an adult in good health.

This rearrangement joins TRBV7-2 to TRBJ1-1; TRBD1 matches 7 bases. Germline assignment: CDR1 SGHTA and CDR2 FQGNSA. The CDR3 contains 19 residues. J gave up 2 bases and V 5 bases, and 20 bases lay outside the gene matches. The chain's CDR3 is CASSQGRDRKDLKNTEAFF. The CDR3 DNA reads TGTGCCAGCAGCCAAGGCCGGGACAGAAAAGATTTAAAAAACACTGAAGCTTTCTTT. Full variable domain (outside the CDR3, taken from reference TRBV7-2 and TRBJ1-1): GAGVSQSPSNKVTEKGKDVELRCDPISGHTALYWYRQSLGQGLEFLIYFQGNSAPDKSGLPSDRFSAERTGGSVSTLTIQRTQQEDSAVYLCASSQGRDRKDLKNTEAFFGQGTRLTVV.

The chain carries TRBV2 and TRBJ1-3; TRBD1 agrees at 10 bases. Germline-derived CDR1 and CDR2 are SNHLY and FYNNEI. The CDR3 is 14 amino acids. J gave up 8 bases and V 4 bases, and 5 bases lay outside the gene matches. The CDR3 protein is CASSGDRGLDTIYF. Here the CDR3 DNA reads TGTGCCAGCAGTGGGGACAGGGGTTTGGACACCATATATTTT.

V is TRBV6-5 and J is TRBJ1-5; 8 nucleotides match TRBD1. The CDR3 loop spans 14 amino acids. Per germline, CDR1 MNHEY and CDR2 SVGAGI. With V trimmed by 6 bases and J by 2 bases, 3 bases remained unmatched. The CDR3 coding sequence is TGTGCCAGCAGCCCGACAGGGGGCAATCAGCCCCAGCATTTT. Protein sequence: CASSPTGGNQPQHF.

The chain carries TRBV18 and TRBJ2-7; D call uncertain. Between the trimmed V and J ends, which lost 6 bases and 2 bases, there was a span of 11 bases. The CDR3 totals 13 residues. CDR1 is KGHSH and CDR2 is LQKENI in the germline V gene. In DNA, the CDR3 is TGTGCCAGCTCCAAAGCCTCAACCTACGAGCAGTACTTC. This sequence encodes CASSKASTYEQYF.

The chain combines TRBV4-3 with TRBJ1-2; the D gene is possibly TRBD1 (5 bases). The CDR3 length is 16 residues. Trimming shortened V by 0 bases and J by 0 bases, and 11 bases separated the two germline ends. Germline V gives CDR1 LGHNA, CDR2 YSLEER. The CDR3 loop is CASSQEYGGANYGYTF. Written as DNA, the CDR3 is TGCGCCAGCAGCCAAGAATATGGGGGAGCTAACTATGGCTACACCTTC.

The V gene is TRBV12-3 or TRBV12-4, the J gene TRBJ1-2, with D uncertain. V lost 1 base, J lost 4 bases, and 4 bases lay in between. The CDR3 loop spans 12 amino acids. In nucleotides, the CDR3 is TGTGCCAGCAGTTTAGGCCTCTATGGCTACACCTTC. Protein: CASSLGLYGYTF.

The chain couples TRBV18 to TRBJ2-5; 7 positions agree with TRBD1. The CDR3 length is 19 residues. From germline, CDR1 is KGHSH and CDR2 LQKENI. J was trimmed by 5 bases and V by 1 base; bases with no gene match: 19. CDR3: CASSPRIRDRDTRWETQYF. The CDR3 DNA sequence: TGTGCCAGCTCACCACGGATCCGGGACAGAGATACTCGTTGGGAGACCCAGTACTTC.

This chain joins TRBV7-2 and TRBJ2-3; TRBD2 might be the D (6 bases). Germline CDR1 reads SGHTA; CDR2 reads FQGNSA. Trimming stripped 6 bases from V and 3 bases from J, with 22 bases between. CDR3 length equals 17 residues. CDR3 in DNA: TGTGCCAGCAGTGGGACCCCGGGACTCATCACTACAGATACGCAGTATTTT. Its protein is CASSGTPGLITTDTQYF.

The rearrangement joins TRBV19 to TRBJ1-4; 7 bases line up with TRBD1. In germline, CDR1 is LNHDA, CDR2 SQIVND (reference sequence). This CDR3 spans 13 amino acids. With V trimmed by 7 bases and J by 10 bases, 9 bases remained unmatched. CDR3 loop: CASNLRGGGKLFF. The CDR3 coding sequence is TGTGCCAGTAATCTAAGAGGGGGCGGAAAACTGTTTTTT.

The V call is TRBV28, the J call TRBJ1-2; D is possibly TRBD1 (6 bases). This CDR3 comprises 13 residues. Deletions cut 7 bases from V and 1 base from J, with 10 bases between. The germline CDR1 and CDR2 sequences are MDHEN and SYDVKM. CDR3 amino acids: CASNWGRNYGYTF. In DNA form, the CDR3 reads TGTGCCAGCAATTGGGGGCGTAACTATGGCTACACCTTC.

This chain connects TRBV30 to TRBJ1-2; D is ambiguous. V lost 5 bases and J lost 5, with 9 bases in between. The CDR3 totals 11 residues. CDR1 and CDR2 from the germline V gene are GTSNPN and SVGIG (reference sequence). The CDR3 nucleotides read TGTGCCTGGGGACGGTCTTATGGCTACACCTTC. This gives the protein CAWGRSYGYTF.

V gene TRBV13 combines with J gene TRBJ2-3; 14 bases map to TRBD2. The V gene's germline CDR1 is PRHDT and CDR2 FYEKMQ (reference sequence). Unmatched junction bases numbered 7, after V lost 5 bases and J lost 0 bases. The CDR3 length is 18 residues. CDR3: CASSLGLAGAPSTDTQYF. In DNA form, the CDR3 reads TGTGCCAGCAGCCTGGGACTAGCGGGGGCCCCTAGCACAGATACGCAGTATTTT.

The chain has TRBV19 and TRBJ1-1; D is undetermined. CDR1 LNHDA and CDR2 SQIVND come from the germline V gene (reference sequence). The CDR3 has 17 amino acids. The V and J ends lost 0 bases and 1 base respectively, with 15 bases between them. CDR3: CASSIDLGRLGNTEAFF. Here the CDR3 DNA reads TGTGCCAGTAGTATAGATCTAGGACGCCTCGGGAACACTGAAGCTTTCTTT.

In DNA form, the CDR3 reads TGTGCCAGCAGCGCCCCGGGGAGCTCCTACAATGAGCAGTTCTTC. Protein sequence: CASSAPGSSYNEQFF. V and J are TRBV9 and TRBJ2-1, with D perhaps TRBD2 (5 bases). The CDR3 has 15 amino acids. The V end was cut by 3 bases, the J end by 0 bases, with 10 bases between. Germline CDR1 reads SGDLS; CDR2 reads YYNGEE.

The chain has TRBV7-2 and TRBJ1-1, with TRBD1 identical over 7 bases. This CDR3 is 15 amino acids long. CDR1 and CDR2 from the germline V gene are SGHTA and FQGNSA. V trimming: 5 bases; J trimming: 10 bases; junction bases outside the gene matches: 16. CDR3 protein: CASSPSPDRVAGAFF. The CDR3 DNA is TGTGCCAGCAGCCCGAGCCCCGACAGGGTCGCTGGAGCTTTCTTT.